This T cell receptor beta chain was captured by sequencing in a study of T cells in Graves' hyperthyroidism and ophthalmopathy (dated by TCRdb to between 2018 and 2020). The study in broad terms: Peripheral blood samples were taken at the time of initial diagnosis, prior to any treatment. A discovery cohort of roughly 96 patients, about 40 with Graves' ophthalmopathy and 57 with stable Graves' hyperthyroidism, was used to find distinguishing TCR V-J signatures. An independent validation cohort of under 20 hyperthyroidism patients and 15 or so patients who later progressed to ophthalmopathy tested prospective prediction of ophthalmopathy. For training and testing, the 100 or so patients in the discovery cohort were randomly divided in a 7:3 ratio. In about 6 Graves' hyperthyroidism patients, the study also compared T-cell repertoires from thyroid tissue with T-cell repertoires from blood. After blood sampling, hyperthyroidism patients were treated with methimazole at a starting dose of 30 mg daily, and ophthalmopathy patients were treated with high-dose intravenous methylprednisolone. The paper describes TCR Vbeta CDR3 sequencing of around 130 peripheral blood samples, made up of about 41 ophthalmopathy patients, some 76 hyperthyroidism patients and approximately 17 progressor patients.

This clonotype has just a few counts. Its antigen remains undetermined. Base quality data are lacking; no much larger clone is found one base away. Overall results and qualifications from the work: A model built on a 13 V-J signature distinguished ophthalmopathy from stable hyperthyroidism, reaching approximately 89% sensitivity and 81.08% specificity in cross-validation and 80%/75% in testing. Sample size was not statistically predetermined, and blinding of investigators to group allocation was not performed. In validation, the model predicted progression to ophthalmopathy a median of approximately 6.6 months before onset, with roughly 70% sensitivity and nearly 75% specificity. Blood samples also contained most of the expanded thyroid clonotypes (frequency above 0.001), which suggests that blood repertoires may reflect thyroid immune responses.

Amplification of TCR beta CDR3 regions was carried out from RNA transcripts. For the first round of RT-PCR on the TCR CDR3, the HTBI primer set was used together with the Qiagen OneStep RT-PCR kit. Libraries were constructed in a second round of multiplex PCR, after which size selection and purification were carried out. Libraries were sequenced paired-end with 100 bp reads on an Illumina HiSeq2000. The paper's data handling went like this. SOAPnuke was used to process the raw data, throwing out any read that contained adapters or uncalled bases, had a mean Phred below 15, or lacked an exact constant-primer or identifier match. High-quality paired reads were merged using COPE v1.2.5, and each unique nucleotide sequence was defined as a clonotype. Clonotypes were aligned to IMGT TRBV, TRBD and TRBJ reference segments using MiTCR v1.1. Analysis was restricted to V-J combinations with a frequency above 0.0001, which covered roughly 99% of repertoires. The TCS score was defined as the ratio of F50 (clonal expansion) to E x V (chaos), calculated using BLOSUM62-based TCRdist between CDR3 peptides within each V-J. Welch's t-statistics and random forest reduced some 510 V-J features to under 15, which were used in a naive Bayes classifier (R e1071). The public reads were quality trimmed at Q25 with fastp and then assembled into clones with MiXCR by TCRdb, keeping productive beta chains. All rows with the same CDR3 protein become a single entry with the most common DNA and genes. V and J calls and clone size were set by TCRdb, not the authors. The sample records about 500,000 distinct CDR3 sequences, roughly a sixth of which are singletons. Roughly 29% of the sample is taken by the ten largest.

Ophthalmopathy patients had moderately to severely active disease, with a Clinical Activity Score of 3 or more, a NOSPECS grade of 4 or more, and a disease duration of less than 3 months. Exclusion was applied to patients with uncontrolled infections, other autoimmune diseases, pregnancy or lactation. Diagnoses were based on clinical symptoms, serum thyroxine and TRAb, thyroid ultrasound and orbital computed tomography. PBMCs were separated from 10 ml of fresh peripheral blood using Ficoll-Paque density gradient centrifugation. Trizol reagent was used to extract total RNA, and RNA quality was then checked on an Agilent 2100 Bioanalyzer. Its CDR3 holds 16 amino acids, cysteine through phenylalanine. Of all the DNA, just the CDR3 is kept, 48 bases in frame from base 1. The CDR1 and CDR2 encoded by the germline V gene (reference sequence) are LNHNV and YYDKDF. V sheds 0 bases and J sheds 0 bases, leaving 12 bases between their ends.

Recombination connected TRBV15 to TRBJ2-7; the D segment cannot be called with confidence. The origin of this receptor is a woman in her 30s with Graves' ophthalmopathy. Material for sequencing was blood. CDR3 loop: CATSRDGRPSSYEQYF. The sequenced DNA: TGTGCCACCAGCAGAGATGGACGGCCGAGCTCCTACGAGCAGTACTTC.